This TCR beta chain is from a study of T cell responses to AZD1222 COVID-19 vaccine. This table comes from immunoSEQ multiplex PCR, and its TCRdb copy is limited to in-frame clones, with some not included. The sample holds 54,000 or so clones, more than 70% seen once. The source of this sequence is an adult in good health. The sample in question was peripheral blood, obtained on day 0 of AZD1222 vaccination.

CDR3 nucleotide sequence: TGTGCCAGCAGTTTAGAGCAAGGACCCCTCCACTTT. This sequence encodes CASSLEQGPLHF. V gene TRBV28 combines with J gene TRBJ1-6; no firm D call. CDR1 MDHEN and CDR2 SYDVKM come from the germline V gene. V dropped 2 bases and J dropped 12 bases, with 8 bases sitting between them. The CDR3 loop spans 12 amino acids.